A single sample gave rise to the 2 T cell receptor beta chains below, sequenced in a study of CXCR3-negative and CXCR3-positive naive CD8 T cells. With UMI labels, 5' RACE was used to prepare the TRB cDNA libraries. Reanalyzing the 5' RACE reads, TCRdb keeps one entry per CDR3 protein, without DNA. Its listing shows some 120,000 distinct CDR3 sequences. Which antigens these TCRs recognize remains unknown. General study findings and limits: Naive cells positive for CXCR3 carried more hydrophobic TRB CDR3s than CXCR3-negative ones.

The sequencing sample was made of naive CXCR3+ CD8+ T cells from blood. Stated subset: CD45RO-CCR7+CD27+CD95- naive CD8+ T cells expressing CXCR3 (TNR3+). These receptors came from a human donor in good health. Some clones in this sample may be carry-over from other donors' samples.

The V call is TRBV14, the J call TRBJ2-1; the TCRdb D gene call, TRBD1, has no DNA to confirm it. The CDR3 has 16 amino acids. Germline lookup yields CDR1 SGHDN and CDR2 FVKESK. This CDR3 is CASSQDLIGTDNEQFF.

The rearrangement uses TRBV13 and TRBJ2-7; TCRdb reports TRBD1, a call that lacks DNA to check it against. The CDR3 consists of 14 residues. In germline, CDR1 is PRHDT, CDR2 FYEKMQ (reference sequence). The CDR3: CASSGTGTRDVQYF.